The clone carrying this T cell receptor beta chain has only a few counts. Time point noted: newly diagnosed GD, antithyroid drugs for less than 3 months. PBMC RNA was the source of the TCR library. The TCR beta library used iRepertoire HTBI primers with Arm-PCR amplification of CDR3. Using its own MiXCR run on the multiplex PCR reads, TCRdb lists one record per CDR3 protein. The table shows hundreds of thousands of distinct CDR3 sequences, with approximately 16% occurring only once. Per the germline V gene, CDR1 is SEHNR and CDR2 is FQNEAQ (reference sequence). CDR3 size: 14 residues. Deletions cut 3 bases from V and 3 bases from J, with 8 bases between. These data belong to a study of regulatory T cells in long-lasting Graves disease. The sample was also linked to a second study, of T cells in Graves' hyperthyroidism and ophthalmopathy.

The sequence derives from a woman aged 35-60 years with Graves disease. This chain joins TRBV7-9 and TRBJ2-2; perhaps TRBD1 as D (5 bases). This specimen was peripheral blood mononuclear cells (PBMCs), taken at new diagnosis, from a patient treated with antithyroid drugs. The CDR3 spells CASSFRDYTGELFF. The CDR3 bases are TGTGCCAGCAGCTTCAGGGATTACACCGGGGAGCTGTTTTTT.